Listed here are 5 T cell receptor beta chains from one sample, sequenced in a study of blood T cell repertoires in COVID-19. The method was immunoSEQ multiplex PCR; TCRdb's version includes in-frame clones alone and lacks a portion of them. Of just over 350,000 clones listed, about 90% are singletons. The specimen sequenced was PBMCs or T cells enriched from blood (not recorded which). These TCRs come from a woman in her 30s who had recovered from COVID-19.

This chain joins TRBV6-5 and TRBJ2-1; D possibly corresponds to TRBD2 (6 bases). The CDR3 spans 15 residues. CDR1 is MNHEY and CDR2 is SVGAGI in the germline V gene. V dropped 0 bases and J dropped 6 bases, with 12 bases sitting between them. The CDR3 DNA follows: TGTGCCAGCAGTTACTCAGATCGGAGGGCCAATGAGCAGTTCTTC. As protein: CASSYSDRRANEQFF.

The chain has TRBV7-9 and TRBJ1-1; the D gene is possibly TRBD1 (6 bases). Germline V gene lookup returns CDR1 SEHNR and CDR2 FQNEAQ (reference sequence). The V end lost 5 bases, the J end lost 3 bases, and 10 bases lay between the germline ends. This CDR3 region has 13 residues. The chain's CDR3 is CASSDRQDTEAFF. For the CDR3, the DNA is TGTGCCAGCAGCGACCGACAGGACACTGAAGCTTTCTTT. Full variable domain (rest looked up from reference TRBV7-9 and TRBJ1-1): DTGVSQNPRHKITKRGQNVTFRCDPISEHNRLYWYRQTLGQGPEFLTYFQNEAQLEKSRLLSDRFSAERPKGSFSTLEIQRTEQGDSAMYLCASSDRQDTEAFFGQGTRLTVV.

The chain employs TRBV20-1 and TRBJ2-7; maybe TRBD1 (5 bases). This CDR3 contains 13 residues. CDR1 is DFQATT, CDR2 SNEGSKA, per germline (reference sequence). The V end lost 3 bases, the J end lost 4 bases, and 13 bases lay between the germline ends. CDR3 residues: CSASSPGAYEQYF. The CDR3, as DNA: TGCAGTGCTAGTAGCCCTGGGGCGTACGAGCAGTACTTC.

Concerning this clone: Other DNA sequences within the sample encode an identical CDR3. The genes are TRBV6-5 and TRBJ2-7; 10 bases fit TRBD1. Germline V lookup: CDR1 MNHEY, CDR2 SVGAGI. The J segment lost 2 bases and the V segment lost 7 bases, leaving 2 bases of the junction unmatched. The CDR3 is made up of 13 amino acids. The CDR3 DNA is TGTGCCAGCACCGGGACAGGGGCCTACGAGCAGTACTTC. Amino acid sequence: CASTGTGAYEQYF.

The rearrangement links TRBV12-3 or TRBV12-4 to TRBJ1-4, with 8 bases aligning to TRBD1. The CDR3 contains 13 residues. Trimming cost V 6 bases and J 5 bases; bases outside gene matches: 2. CDR3 protein: CASRGTGNEKLFF. The CDR3, as DNA: TGTGCCAGCAGGGGGACAGGAAATGAAAAACTGTTTTTT.